This T cell receptor beta chain was identified in a study of T-cell memory formation after mild COVID-19. Study information: Clustering of TCRs was largely donor specific. Study-wide points: Contracting clones localized mainly to CM and EM when CD4+ and mainly to EMRA when CD8+. There was a balanced CD4/CD8 profile in clones contracting day 15 to 85, and later expanders leaned CD4+.

Concerning this clonotype: The target antigen is unknown.

After 5'RACE with constant-segment primers, TCR alpha and TCR beta cDNA libraries carrying sample barcodes and UMIs were obtained. Each CDR3 protein gets one entry after TCRdb re-called the 5' RACE reads with MiXCR. The data contain 450,000 to 650,000 distinct CDR3 sequences, about a fifth of them singletons. The CDR3 contains 15 residues. Germline loops: CDR1 MNHEY, CDR2 SVGAGI. V was pared by 6 bases and J by 8 bases, with 10 bases of the junction left unmatched. Sequencing was done on a sample of PBMCs or a T cell subset sorted from them (not recorded which). The source is an adult woman who had mild COVID-19 (a few samples of this study predate the infection). Cell type and time point are not known. This chain uses TRBV6-5 with TRBJ2-1; 10 bases match TRBD2. Written as DNA, the CDR3 is TGTGCCAGCAGCTTTAGCGGGGGGTTGGTCGATGAGCAGTTCTTC. This translates into CASSFSGGLVDEQFF.